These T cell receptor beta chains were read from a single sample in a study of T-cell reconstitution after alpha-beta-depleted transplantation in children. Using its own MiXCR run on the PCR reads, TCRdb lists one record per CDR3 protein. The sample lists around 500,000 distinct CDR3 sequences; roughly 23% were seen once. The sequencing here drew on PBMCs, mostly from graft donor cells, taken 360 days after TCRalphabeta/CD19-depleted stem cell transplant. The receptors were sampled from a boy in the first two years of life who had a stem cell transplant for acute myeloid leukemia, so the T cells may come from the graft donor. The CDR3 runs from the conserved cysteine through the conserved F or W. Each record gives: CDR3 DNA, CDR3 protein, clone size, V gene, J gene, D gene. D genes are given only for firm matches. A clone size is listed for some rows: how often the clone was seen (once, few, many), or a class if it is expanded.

CDR3nt: TGTGCCATCAGTCCCGGGGGGGTCACAGATACGCAGTATTTT
CDR3aa: CAISPGGVTDTQYF
abundance: NA
v_gene: TRBV10-3
j_gene: TRBJ2-3
d_gene: TRBD2

CDR3nt: TGCAGTGCCGCCCTACTCGGTATCGCCGGGGAGCTGTTTTTT
CDR3aa: CSAALLGIAGELFF
abundance: NA
v_gene: TRBV20-1
j_gene: TRBJ2-2
d_gene: NA

CDR3nt: TGTGCCAGCCCCGAACCATATAAGAACACCGGGGAGCTGTTTTTT
CDR3aa: CASPEPYKNTGELFF
abundance: few
v_gene: TRBV6-1
j_gene: TRBJ2-2
d_gene: NA

CDR3nt: TGCAGCGCCGTGGGGCTCCTGGGCACTGAAGCTTTCTTT
CDR3aa: CSAVGLLGTEAFF
abundance: NA
v_gene: TRBV29-1
j_gene: TRBJ1-1
d_gene: NA

CDR3nt: TGCAGTGCTAGAACCCAACGAGAGACAGGGGCAGATACGCAGTATTTT
CDR3aa: CSARTQRETGADTQYF
abundance: many
v_gene: TRBV20-1
j_gene: TRBJ2-3
d_gene: TRBD1

CDR3nt: TGCGCCAGCAGCCAAGTTTCAGGGAATTTTGTTAGGTATGGCTACACCTTC
CDR3aa: CASSQVSGNFVRYGYTF
abundance: few
v_gene: TRBV4-3
j_gene: TRBJ1-2
d_gene: NA

CDR3nt: TGCAGCGTTGAGTGGGGGCGTAACAATGAGCAGTTCTTC
CDR3aa: CSVEWGRNNEQFF
abundance: many
v_gene: TRBV29-1
j_gene: TRBJ2-1
d_gene: NA

CDR3nt: TGCGCCAGCAATGAGCTAGCGGGCACAGATACGCAGTATTTT
CDR3aa: CASNELAGTDTQYF
abundance: NA
v_gene: TRBV10-2
j_gene: TRBJ2-3
d_gene: TRBD2

CDR3nt: TGCAGTCACCCGCGAGGGGACAAATACAATGAGCAGTTCTTC
CDR3aa: CSHPRGDKYNEQFF
abundance: NA
v_gene: TRBV20-1
j_gene: TRBJ2-1
d_gene: NA

CDR3nt: TGCAGCGTTGAAGGTCAGAACACTGAAGCTTTCTTT
CDR3aa: CSVEGQNTEAFF
abundance: few
v_gene: TRBV29-1
j_gene: TRBJ1-1
d_gene: NA

CDR3nt: TGTGCCAGCAGCCCCCGGGCTAGCCAAGGGAGTGAGCAGTTCTTC
CDR3aa: CASSPRASQGSEQFF
abundance: few
v_gene: TRBV3-1
j_gene: TRBJ2-1
d_gene: NA

CDR3nt: TGTGCCAGCAGCCCCCCCCGGACAGGGGGCAGGAATGAGCAGTTCTTC
CDR3aa: CASSPPRTGGRNEQFF
abundance: NA
v_gene: TRBV5-6
j_gene: TRBJ2-1
d_gene: TRBD1

CDR3nt: TGTGCCAGCTTTGGGTGGTTGGAGGAGTACGAGCAGTACTTC
CDR3aa: CASFGWLEEYEQYF
abundance: NA
v_gene: TRBV6-1
j_gene: TRBJ2-7
d_gene: NA

CDR3nt: TGTGCCAGCAGTCACCAAACAGGGGTAGTAGGAGCTTTCTTT
CDR3aa: CASSHQTGVVGAFF
abundance: NA
v_gene: TRBV12-3/TRBV12-4
j_gene: TRBJ1-1
d_gene: TRBD1